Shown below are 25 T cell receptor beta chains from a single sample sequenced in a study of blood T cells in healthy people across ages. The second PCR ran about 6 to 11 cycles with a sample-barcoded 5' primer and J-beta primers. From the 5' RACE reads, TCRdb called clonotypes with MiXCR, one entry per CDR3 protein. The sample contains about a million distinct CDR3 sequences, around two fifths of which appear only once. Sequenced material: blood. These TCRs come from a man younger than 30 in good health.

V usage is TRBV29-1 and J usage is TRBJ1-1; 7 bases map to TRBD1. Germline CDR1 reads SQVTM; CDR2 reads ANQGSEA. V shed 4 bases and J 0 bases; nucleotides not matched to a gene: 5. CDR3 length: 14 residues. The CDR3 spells CSVVRQGVNTEAFF. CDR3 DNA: TGCAGCGTTGTTCGGCAGGGGGTGAACACTGAAGCTTTCTTT.

The CDR3 sequence is CASSYKGGNQPQHF. In nucleotides, the CDR3 is TGTGCCAGCAGTTACAAAGGCGGTAATCAGCCCCAGCATTTT. The chain combines TRBV6-5 with TRBJ1-5, with D uncertain. Between the trimmed V and J ends, which lost 2 bases and 4 bases, there was a span of 9 bases. Germline V CDR1 and CDR2: MNHEY, SVGAGI. The length of the CDR3 is 14 residues.

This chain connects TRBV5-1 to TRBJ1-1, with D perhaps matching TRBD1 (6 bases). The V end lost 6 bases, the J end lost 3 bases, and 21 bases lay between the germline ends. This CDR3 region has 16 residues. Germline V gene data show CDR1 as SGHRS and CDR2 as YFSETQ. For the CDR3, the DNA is TGCGCCAGCACTAAGGGGGGGGGACAAACCGACACTGAAGCTTTCTTT. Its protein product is CASTKGGGQTDTEAFF.

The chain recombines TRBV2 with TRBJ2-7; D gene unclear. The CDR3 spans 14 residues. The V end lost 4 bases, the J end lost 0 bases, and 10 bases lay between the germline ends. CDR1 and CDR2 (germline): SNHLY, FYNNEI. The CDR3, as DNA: TGTGCCAGCAGTGTTGGGCCGGGCTCCTACGAGCAGTACTTC. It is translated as CASSVGPGSYEQYF.

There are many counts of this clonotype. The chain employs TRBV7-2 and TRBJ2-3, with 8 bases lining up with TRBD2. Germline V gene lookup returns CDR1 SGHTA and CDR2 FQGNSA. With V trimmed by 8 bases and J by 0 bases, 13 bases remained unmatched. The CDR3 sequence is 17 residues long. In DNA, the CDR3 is TGTGCCAGCCCAGGGACCGATAGCGGGGCTAGCACAGATACGCAGTATTTT. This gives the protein CASPGTDSGASTDTQYF.

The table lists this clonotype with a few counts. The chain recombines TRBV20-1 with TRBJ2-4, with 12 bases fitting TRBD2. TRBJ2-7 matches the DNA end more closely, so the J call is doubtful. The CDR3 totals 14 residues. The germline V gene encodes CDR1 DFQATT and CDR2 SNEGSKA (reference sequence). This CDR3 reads CSAIDTSGGNEQYF. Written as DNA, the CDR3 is TGCAGTGCCATAGACACTAGCGGGGGGAACGAGCAGTACTTC.

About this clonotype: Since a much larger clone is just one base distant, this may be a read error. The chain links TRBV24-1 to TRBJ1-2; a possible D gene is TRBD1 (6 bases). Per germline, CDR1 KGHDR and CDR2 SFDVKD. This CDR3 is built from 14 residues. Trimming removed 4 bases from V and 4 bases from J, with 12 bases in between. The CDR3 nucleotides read TGTGCCACCAGTGACCGACAGGACCTCTATGGCTACACCTTC. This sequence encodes CATSDRQDLYGYTF.

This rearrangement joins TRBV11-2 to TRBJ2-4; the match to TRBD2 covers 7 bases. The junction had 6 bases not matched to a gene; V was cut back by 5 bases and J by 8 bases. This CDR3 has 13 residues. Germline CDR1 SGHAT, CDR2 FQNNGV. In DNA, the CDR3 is TGTGCCAGCAGCCCCCTCCGGGGGGACATTCAGTACTTC. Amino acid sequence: CASSPLRGDIQYF.

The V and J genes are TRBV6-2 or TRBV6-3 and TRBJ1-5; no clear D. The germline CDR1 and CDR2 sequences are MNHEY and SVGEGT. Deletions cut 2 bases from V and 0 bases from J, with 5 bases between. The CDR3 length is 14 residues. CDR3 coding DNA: TGTGCCAGCAGTTACCCTCATAGCAATCAGCCCCAGCATTTT. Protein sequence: CASSYPHSNQPQHF.

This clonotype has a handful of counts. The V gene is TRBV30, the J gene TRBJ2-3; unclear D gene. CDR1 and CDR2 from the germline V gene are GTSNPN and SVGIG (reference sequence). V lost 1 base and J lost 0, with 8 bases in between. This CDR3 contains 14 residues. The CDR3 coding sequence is TGTGCCTGGAGTGCCCTAGGTAGCACAGATACGCAGTATTTT. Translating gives CAWSALGSTDTQYF.

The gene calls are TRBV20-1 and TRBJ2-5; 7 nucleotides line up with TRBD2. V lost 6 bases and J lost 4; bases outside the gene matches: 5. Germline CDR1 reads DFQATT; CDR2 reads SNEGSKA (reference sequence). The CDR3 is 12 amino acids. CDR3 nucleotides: TGCAGTGCGCCTACTAGCGCAGAGACCCAGTACTTC. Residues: CSAPTSAETQYF.

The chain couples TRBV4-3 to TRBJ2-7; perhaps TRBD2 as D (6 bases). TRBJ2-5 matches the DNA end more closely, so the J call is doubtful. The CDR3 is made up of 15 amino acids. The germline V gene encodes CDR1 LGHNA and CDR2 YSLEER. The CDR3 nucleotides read TGCGCCAGCAGCCGACAATTGACTAGTGCGGAGACCCAGTACTTC. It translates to CASSRQLTSAETQYF.

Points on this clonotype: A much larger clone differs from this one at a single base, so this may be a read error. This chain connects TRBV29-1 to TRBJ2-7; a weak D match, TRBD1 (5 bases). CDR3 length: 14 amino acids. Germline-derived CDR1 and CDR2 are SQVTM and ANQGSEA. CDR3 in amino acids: CIVEVGDSSYEQYF. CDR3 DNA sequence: TGCATCGTTGAAGTAGGTGACAGTTCCTACGAGCAGTACTTC.

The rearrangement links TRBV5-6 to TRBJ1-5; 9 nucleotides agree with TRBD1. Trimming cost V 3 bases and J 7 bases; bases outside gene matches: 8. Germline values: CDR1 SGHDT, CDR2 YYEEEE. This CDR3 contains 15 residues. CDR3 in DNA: TGTGCCAGCAGCTCCCGGGACAGGGATCAACAGCCCCAGCATTTT. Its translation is CASSSRDRDQQPQHF.

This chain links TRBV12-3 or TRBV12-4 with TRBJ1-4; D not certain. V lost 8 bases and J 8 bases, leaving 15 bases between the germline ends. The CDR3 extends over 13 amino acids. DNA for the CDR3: TGTGCCAGCGCAGGTGGCGCGGCAGAAAAACTGTTTTTT. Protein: CASAGGAAEKLFF.

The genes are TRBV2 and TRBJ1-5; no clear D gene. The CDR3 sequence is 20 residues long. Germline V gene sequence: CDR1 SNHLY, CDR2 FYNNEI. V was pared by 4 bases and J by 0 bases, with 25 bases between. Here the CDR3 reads CASSVWSRVATPTSNQPQHF. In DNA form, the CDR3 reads TGTGCCAGCAGTGTTTGGTCCCGAGTAGCGACGCCCACTAGCAATCAGCCCCAGCATTTT.

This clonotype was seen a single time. CDR3 in DNA: TGTGCCAGCGGAAGGCAGGGGGCGGATGAGCAGTTCTTC. This translates into CASGRQGADEQFF. The chain carries TRBV12-3 or TRBV12-4 and TRBJ2-1; TRBD1 matches 8 bases. CDR3 length: 13 residues. The trim removed 8 bases at V and 8 bases at J, leaving 8 bases unmatched.

The CDR3 loop reads CASSQYRGQTTEAFF. Here the CDR3 DNA reads TGTGCCAGCAGCCAGTACAGGGGGCAGACCACTGAAGCTTTCTTT. The rearrangement links TRBV27 to TRBJ1-1; 9 bases are shared with TRBD1. Unmatched junction bases numbered 9, after V lost 6 bases and J lost 4 bases. The germline V gene encodes CDR1 MNHEY and CDR2 SMNVEV (reference sequence). The CDR3 is made up of 15 amino acids.

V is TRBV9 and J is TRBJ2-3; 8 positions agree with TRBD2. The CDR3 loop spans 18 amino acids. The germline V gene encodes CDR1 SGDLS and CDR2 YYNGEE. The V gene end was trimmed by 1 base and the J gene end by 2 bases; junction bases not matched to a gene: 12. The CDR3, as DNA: TGTGCCAGCAGCGTAAATCCGATTCGCGGGGGGTACACAGATACGCAGTATTTT. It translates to CASSVNPIRGGYTDTQYF. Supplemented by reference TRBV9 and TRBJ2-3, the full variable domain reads DSGVTQTPKHLITATGQRVTLRCSPRSGDLSVYWYQQSLDQGLQFLIQYYNGEERAKGNILERFSAQQFPDLHSELNLSSLELGDSALYFCASSVNPIRGGYTDTQYFGPGTRLTVL.

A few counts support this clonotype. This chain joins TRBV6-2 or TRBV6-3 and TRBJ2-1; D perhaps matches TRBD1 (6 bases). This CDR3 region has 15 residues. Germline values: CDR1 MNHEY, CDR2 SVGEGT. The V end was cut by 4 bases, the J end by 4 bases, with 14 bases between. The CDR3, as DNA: TGTGCCAGCAGTTCGCCGACAGGTGGATACAATGAGCAGTTCTTC. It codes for CASSSPTGGYNEQFF.

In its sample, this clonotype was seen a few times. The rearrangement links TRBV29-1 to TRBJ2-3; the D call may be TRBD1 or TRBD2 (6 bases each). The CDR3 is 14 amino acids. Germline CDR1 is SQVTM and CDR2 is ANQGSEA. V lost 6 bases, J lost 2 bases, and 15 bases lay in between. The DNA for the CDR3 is TGCAGCGTGGGGGGCAGGGGCAACACAGATACGCAGTATTTT. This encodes CSVGGRGNTDTQYF.

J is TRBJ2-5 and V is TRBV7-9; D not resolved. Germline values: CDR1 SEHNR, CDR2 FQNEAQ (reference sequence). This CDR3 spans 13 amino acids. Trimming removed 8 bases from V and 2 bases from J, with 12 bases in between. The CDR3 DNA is TGTGCCAGCGATCATACCCATCAAGAGACCCAGTACTTC. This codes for CASDHTHQETQYF.

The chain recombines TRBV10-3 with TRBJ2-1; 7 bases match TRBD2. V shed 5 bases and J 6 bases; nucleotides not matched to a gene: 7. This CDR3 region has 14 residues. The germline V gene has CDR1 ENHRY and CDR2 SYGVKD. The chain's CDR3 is CAISSRTSPNEQFF. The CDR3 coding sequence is TGTGCCATCAGTTCAAGGACTAGTCCCAATGAGCAGTTCTTC.

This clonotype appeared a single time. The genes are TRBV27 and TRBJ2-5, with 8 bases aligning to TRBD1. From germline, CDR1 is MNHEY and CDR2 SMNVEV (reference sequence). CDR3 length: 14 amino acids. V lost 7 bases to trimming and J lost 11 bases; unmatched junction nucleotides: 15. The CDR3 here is CASTKRTGRNEQYF. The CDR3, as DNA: TGTGCCAGCACCAAAAGGACAGGGAGGAATGAGCAGTACTTC.

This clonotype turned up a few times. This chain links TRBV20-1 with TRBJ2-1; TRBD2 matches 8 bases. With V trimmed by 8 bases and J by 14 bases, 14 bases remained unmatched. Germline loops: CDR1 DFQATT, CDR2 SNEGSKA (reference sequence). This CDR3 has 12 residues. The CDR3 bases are TGCAGTACTGGAGAGCGGGGGTCCGGGAAGTTCTTC. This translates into CSTGERGSGKFF.